This TCR beta chain was observed in a study of blood T cell repertoires in COVID-19. Study details: COVID-19 samples, acute and convalescent, were from the United States, Italy and Spain. T cells, B-cell-depleted T cells, or PBMCs provided the cDNA or gDNA that served as material.

Generated by immunoSEQ multiplex PCR, the TCRdb table keeps only in-frame clones and is missing some. The sample holds a few hundred thousand clones, around 84% seen once. CDR3 size: 15 residues. CDR1 is SGDLS, CDR2 YYNGEE, per germline. With 3 bases removed from V and 3 bases from J, the gap between germline ends came to 15 bases. The receptor's source is a woman younger than 30 who had recovered from COVID-19. Sequenced input: PBMCs or T cells enriched from blood (not recorded which). The chain carries TRBV9 and TRBJ1-1, with a possible D match to TRBD1 (5 bases). The CDR3 region is CASSETPGGDTEAFF. CDR3 bases: TGTGCCAGCAGCGAGACGCCTGGGGGGGACACTGAAGCTTTCTTT.